This TCR beta chain is drawn from a study of post-analysis software for immune sequencing data. Study-wide points: Compared with controls, patients showed significantly lower normalized Chao1 diversity. TRBV segments more frequent in patients than in controls numbered five and included TRBV5-6, TRBV5-1 and TRBV20-1.

The TCR beta cDNA libraries contained unique molecular identifiers. TCRdb reprocessed the PCR reads via MiXCR and lists one record per CDR3 protein. Among around 770,000 distinct CDR3 sequences listed, about 45% were seen once. CDR1 is DFQATT, CDR2 SNEGSKA, per germline (reference sequence). Trimming removed 2 bases at V and 9 bases at J, with 11 bases between. CDR3 length: 12 residues. In the case of this clonotype: The antigen remains unidentified.

The clonotype originates from a girl aged 10 to 17 with multiple sclerosis. The chain combines TRBV20-1 with TRBJ2-1; D not certain. The specimen sequenced was blood. As DNA, the CDR3 is TGCAGTGCTAGACCCGAAGGAAGTGAGCAGTTCTTC. Translating gives CSARPEGSEQFF.